This T cell receptor beta chain was documented in a study of technical replicates of blood from several donors. Libraries were prepared by immunoSEQ multiplex PCR; TCRdb keeps only in-frame clonotypes and omits some of them. The table records under 110,000 clones, just over 95% of them present only once. The CDR3 is made up of 14 amino acids. CDR1 MGHRA and CDR2 YSYEKL come from the germline V gene. Trimming took off 3 bases at V and 5 bases at J, with 11 bases between the two ends. The sample taken for sequencing was T cells isolated from PBMCs. The source of this sequence is a human donor in good health. This rearrangement joins TRBV4-1 to TRBJ2-1; tentatively, D is TRBD1 (5 bases). CDR3 DNA sequence: TGCGCCAGCAGCCATCCTGCGACAGACAATGAGCAGTTCTTC. Translating gives CASSHPATDNEQFF.